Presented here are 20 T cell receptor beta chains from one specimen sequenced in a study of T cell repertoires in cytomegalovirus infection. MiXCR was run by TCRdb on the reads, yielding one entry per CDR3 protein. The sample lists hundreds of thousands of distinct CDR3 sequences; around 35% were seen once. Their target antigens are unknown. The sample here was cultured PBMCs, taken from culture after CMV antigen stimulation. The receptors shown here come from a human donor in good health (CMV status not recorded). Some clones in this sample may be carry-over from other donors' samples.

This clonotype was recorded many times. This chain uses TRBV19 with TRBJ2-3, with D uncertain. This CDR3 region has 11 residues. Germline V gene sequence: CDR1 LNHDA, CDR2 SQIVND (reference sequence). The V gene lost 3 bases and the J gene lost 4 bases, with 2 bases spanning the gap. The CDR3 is CASSISDTQYF. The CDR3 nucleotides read TGTGCCAGTAGTATCTCAGATACGCAGTATTTT.

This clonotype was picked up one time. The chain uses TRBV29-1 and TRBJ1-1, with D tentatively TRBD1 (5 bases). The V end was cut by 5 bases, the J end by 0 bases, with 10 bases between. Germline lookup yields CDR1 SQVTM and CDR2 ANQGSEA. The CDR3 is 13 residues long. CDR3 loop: CSVKGHMNTEAFF. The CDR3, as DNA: TGCAGCGTTAAGGGGCATATGAACACTGAAGCTTTCTTT.

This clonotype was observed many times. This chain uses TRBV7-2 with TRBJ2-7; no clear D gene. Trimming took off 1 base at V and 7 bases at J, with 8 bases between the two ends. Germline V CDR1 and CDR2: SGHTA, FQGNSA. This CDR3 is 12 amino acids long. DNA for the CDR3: TGTGCCAGCAGCTTAGGATCGGGTGAGCAGTACTTC. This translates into CASSLGSGEQYF.

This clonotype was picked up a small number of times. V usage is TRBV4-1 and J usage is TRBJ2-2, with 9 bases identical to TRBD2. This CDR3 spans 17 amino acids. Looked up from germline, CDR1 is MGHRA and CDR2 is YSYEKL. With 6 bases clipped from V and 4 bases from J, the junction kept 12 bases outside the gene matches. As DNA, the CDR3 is TGCGCCAGCAGGCGAGTCGGAGCGGGGGGACCCACCGGGGAGCTGTTTTTT. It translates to CASRRVGAGGPTGELFF.

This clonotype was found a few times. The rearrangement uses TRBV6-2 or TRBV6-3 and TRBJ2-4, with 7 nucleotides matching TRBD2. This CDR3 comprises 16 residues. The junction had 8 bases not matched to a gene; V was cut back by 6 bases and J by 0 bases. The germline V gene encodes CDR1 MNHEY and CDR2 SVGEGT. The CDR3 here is CASSRLAVRAKNIQYF. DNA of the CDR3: TGTGCCAGCAGCCGGCTAGCGGTCAGAGCCAAAAACATTCAGTACTTC.

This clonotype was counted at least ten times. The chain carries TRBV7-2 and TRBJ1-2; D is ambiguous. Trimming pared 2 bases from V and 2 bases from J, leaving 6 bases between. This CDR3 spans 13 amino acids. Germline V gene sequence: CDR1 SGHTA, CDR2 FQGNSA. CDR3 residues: CASSLLVNYGYTF. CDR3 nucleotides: TGTGCCAGCAGCTTACTTGTAAACTATGGCTACACCTTC.

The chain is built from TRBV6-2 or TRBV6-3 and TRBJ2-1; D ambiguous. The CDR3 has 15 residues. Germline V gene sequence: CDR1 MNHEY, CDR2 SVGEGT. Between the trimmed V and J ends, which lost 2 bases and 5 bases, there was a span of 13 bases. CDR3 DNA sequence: TGTGCCAGCAGTTACGATGGGTTTCCCAACAATGAGCAGTTCTTC. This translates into CASSYDGFPNNEQFF.

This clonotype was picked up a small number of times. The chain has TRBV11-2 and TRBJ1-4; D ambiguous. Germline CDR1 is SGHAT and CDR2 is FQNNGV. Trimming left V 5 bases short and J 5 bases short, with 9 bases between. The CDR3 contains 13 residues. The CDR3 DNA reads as TGTGCCAGCAGCATTGATACCAATGAAAAACTGTTTTTT. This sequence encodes CASSIDTNEKLFF.

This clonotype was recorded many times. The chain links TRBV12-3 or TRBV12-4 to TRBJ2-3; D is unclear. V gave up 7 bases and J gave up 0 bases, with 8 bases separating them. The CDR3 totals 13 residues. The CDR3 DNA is TGTGCCAGCAAATTGGCCAGCACAGATACGCAGTATTTT. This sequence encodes CASKLASTDTQYF.

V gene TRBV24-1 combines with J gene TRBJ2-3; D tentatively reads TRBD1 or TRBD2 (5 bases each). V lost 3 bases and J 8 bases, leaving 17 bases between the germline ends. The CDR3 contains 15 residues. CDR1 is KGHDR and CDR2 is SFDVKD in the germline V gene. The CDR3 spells CATSDPGQGEGTQYF. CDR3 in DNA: TGTGCCACCAGTGATCCGGGGCAGGGAGAAGGTACGCAGTATTTT.

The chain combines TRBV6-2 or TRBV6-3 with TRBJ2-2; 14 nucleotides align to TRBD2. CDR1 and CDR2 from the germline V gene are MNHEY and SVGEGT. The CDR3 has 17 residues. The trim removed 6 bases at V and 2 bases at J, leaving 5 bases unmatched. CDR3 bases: TGTGCCAGCAGCCGCGGACTAGCGGGAGGTAACACCGGGGAGCTGTTTTTT. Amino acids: CASSRGLAGGNTGELFF.

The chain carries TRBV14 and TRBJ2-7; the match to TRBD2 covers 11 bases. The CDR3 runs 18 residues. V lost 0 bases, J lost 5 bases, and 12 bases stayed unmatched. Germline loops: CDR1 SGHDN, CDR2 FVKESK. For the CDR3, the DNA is TGTGCCAGCAGCCAAGAGGGAGGTAGCGGGGGGGCCGGACACGAGCAGTACTTC. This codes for CASSQEGGSGGAGHEQYF.

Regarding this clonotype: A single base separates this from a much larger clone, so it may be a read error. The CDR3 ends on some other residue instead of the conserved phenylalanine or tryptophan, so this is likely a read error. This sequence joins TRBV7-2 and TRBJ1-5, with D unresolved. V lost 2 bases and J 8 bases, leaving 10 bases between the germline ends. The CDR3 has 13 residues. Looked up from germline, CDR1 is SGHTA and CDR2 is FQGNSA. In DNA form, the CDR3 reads TGTGCCAGCAGCTTATGGTCGGTAGAGCCCCAGCATCTT. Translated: CASSLWSVEPQHL.

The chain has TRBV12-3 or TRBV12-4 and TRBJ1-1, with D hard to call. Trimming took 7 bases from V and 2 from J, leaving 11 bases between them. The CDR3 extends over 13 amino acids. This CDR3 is CASTRSDNTEAFF. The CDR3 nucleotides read TGTGCCAGCACCCGGTCGGACAACACTGAAGCTTTCTTT.

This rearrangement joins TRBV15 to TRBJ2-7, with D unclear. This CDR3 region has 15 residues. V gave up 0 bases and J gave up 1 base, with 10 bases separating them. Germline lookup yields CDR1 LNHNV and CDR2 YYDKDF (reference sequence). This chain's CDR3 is CATSRDRLLSYEQYF. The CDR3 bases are TGTGCCACCAGCAGAGATCGGTTGCTTTCCTACGAGCAGTACTTC.

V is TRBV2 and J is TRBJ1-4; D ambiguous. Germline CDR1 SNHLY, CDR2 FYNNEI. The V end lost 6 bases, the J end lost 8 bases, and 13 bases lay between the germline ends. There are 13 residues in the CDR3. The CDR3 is CASSRDKFEKLFF. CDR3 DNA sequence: TGTGCCAGCAGCCGAGATAAATTCGAAAAACTGTTTTTT.

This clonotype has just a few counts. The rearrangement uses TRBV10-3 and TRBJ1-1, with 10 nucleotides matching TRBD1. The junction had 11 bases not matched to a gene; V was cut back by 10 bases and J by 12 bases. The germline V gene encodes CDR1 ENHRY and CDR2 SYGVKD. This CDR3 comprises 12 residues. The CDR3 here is CATQTGGRETFF. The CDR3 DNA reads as TGTGCCACTCAGACAGGGGGCCGGGAAACTTTCTTT.

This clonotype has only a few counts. The CDR3 nucleotides read TGTGCCAGCAGCTTGAGTTTGAGTCAGCCCCAGCATTTT. It translates to CASSLSLSQPQHF. V gene TRBV7-4 combines with J gene TRBJ1-5; no firm D call. Trimming removed 3 bases at V and 6 bases at J, with 9 bases between. CDR1 and CDR2 from the germline V gene are SGHVT and SQSDAQ. This CDR3 is 13 amino acids long.

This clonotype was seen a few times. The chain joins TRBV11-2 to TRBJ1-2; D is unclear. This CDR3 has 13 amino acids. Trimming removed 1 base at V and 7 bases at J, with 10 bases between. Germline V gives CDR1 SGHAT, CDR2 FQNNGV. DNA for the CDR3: TGTGCCAGCAGCTTAGCAGTCGCGGGTGGCTACACCTTC. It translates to CASSLAVAGGYTF.

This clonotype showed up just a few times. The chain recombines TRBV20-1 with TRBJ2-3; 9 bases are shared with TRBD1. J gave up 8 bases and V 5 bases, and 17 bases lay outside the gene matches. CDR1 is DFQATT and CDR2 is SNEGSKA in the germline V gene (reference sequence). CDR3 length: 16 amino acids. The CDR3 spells CSAVWSGQGWKITQYF. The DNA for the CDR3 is TGCAGTGCTGTCTGGTCGGGACAGGGTTGGAAGATTACGCAGTATTTT.